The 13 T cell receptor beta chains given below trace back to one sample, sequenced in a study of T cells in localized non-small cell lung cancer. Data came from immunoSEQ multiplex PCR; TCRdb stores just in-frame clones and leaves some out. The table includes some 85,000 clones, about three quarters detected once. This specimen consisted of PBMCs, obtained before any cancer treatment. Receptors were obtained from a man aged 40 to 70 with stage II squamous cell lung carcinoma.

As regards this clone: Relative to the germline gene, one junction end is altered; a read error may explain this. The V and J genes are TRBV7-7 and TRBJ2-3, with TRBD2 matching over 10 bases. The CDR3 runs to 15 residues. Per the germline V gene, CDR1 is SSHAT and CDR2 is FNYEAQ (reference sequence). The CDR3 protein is CASSPTSGRSDTQYF. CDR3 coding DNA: TGTGCTAGCAGCCCGACTAGCGGGCGGTCAGATACGCAGTATTTT.

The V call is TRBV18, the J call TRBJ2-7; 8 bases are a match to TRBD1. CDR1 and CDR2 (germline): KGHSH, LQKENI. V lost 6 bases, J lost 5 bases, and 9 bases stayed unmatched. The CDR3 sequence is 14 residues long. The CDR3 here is CASSQGQGGDEQYF. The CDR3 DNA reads TGTGCCAGCTCCCAAGGACAGGGTGGGGACGAGCAGTACTTC.

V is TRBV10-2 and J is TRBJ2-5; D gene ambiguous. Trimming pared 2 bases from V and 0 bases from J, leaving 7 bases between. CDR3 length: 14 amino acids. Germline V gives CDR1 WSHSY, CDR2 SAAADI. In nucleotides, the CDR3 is TGCGCCAGCAGTGAGCTGGGCCACCAAGAGACCCAGTACTTC. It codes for CASSELGHQETQYF.

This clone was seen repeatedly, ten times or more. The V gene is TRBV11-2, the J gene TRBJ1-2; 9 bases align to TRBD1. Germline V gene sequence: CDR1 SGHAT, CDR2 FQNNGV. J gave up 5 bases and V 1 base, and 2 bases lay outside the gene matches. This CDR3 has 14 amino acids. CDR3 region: CASSLAGTGYGYTF. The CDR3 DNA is TGTGCCAGCAGCTTAGCCGGGACAGGGTATGGCTACACCTTC.

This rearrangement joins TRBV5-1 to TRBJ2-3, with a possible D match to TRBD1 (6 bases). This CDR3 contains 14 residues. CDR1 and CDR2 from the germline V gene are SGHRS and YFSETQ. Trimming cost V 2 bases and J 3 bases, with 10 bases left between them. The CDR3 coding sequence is TGCGCCAGCAGCTTACAGGGTCCGACAGATACGCAGTATTTT. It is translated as CASSLQGPTDTQYF.

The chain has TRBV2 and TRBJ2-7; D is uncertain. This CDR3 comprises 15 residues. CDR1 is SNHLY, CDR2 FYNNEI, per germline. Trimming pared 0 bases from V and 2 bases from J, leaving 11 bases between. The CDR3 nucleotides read TGTGCCAGCAGTGAAGCTGTGCAGCCTGCCTACGAGCAGTACTTC. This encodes CASSEAVQPAYEQYF.

CDR3 loop: CASSLSEDTGELFF. The CDR3 DNA follows: TGTGCCAGCAGTTTATCGGAGGACACCGGGGAGCTGTTTTTT. The chain links TRBV27 to TRBJ2-2, with D perhaps TRBD2 (5 bases). V was clipped by 0 bases and J by 3 bases, with 5 bases between them. The CDR3 is 14 residues long. Germline V CDR1 and CDR2: MNHEY, SMNVEV (reference sequence).

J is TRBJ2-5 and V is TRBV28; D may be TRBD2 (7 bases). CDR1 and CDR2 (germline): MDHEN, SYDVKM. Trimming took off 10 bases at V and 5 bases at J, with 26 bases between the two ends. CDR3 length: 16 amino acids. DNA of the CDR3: TGTGCCACCACTGGGGGGGGGCAGGGGAGGGAGGAGACCCAGTACTTC. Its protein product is CATTGGGQGREETQYF.

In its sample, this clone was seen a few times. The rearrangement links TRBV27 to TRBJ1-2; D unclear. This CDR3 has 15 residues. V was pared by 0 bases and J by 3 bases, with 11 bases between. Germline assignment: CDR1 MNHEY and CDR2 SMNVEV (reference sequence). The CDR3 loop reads CASSLSASDHYGYTF. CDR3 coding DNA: TGTGCCAGCAGTTTATCGGCCAGCGACCACTATGGCTACACCTTC.

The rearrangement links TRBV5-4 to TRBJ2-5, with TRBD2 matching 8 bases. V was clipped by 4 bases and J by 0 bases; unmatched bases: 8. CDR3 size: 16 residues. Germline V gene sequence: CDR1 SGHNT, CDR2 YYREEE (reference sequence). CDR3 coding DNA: TGTGCCAGCAGCGTGGGGCGGGGGGAAAACCAAGAGACCCAGTACTTC. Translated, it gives CASSVGRGENQETQYF. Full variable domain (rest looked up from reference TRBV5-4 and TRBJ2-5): ETGVTQSPTHLIKTRGQQVTLRCSSQSGHNTVSWYQQALGQGPQFIFQYYREEENGRGNFPPRFSGLQFPNYSSELNVNALELDDSALYLCASSVGRGENQETQYFGPGTRLLVL.

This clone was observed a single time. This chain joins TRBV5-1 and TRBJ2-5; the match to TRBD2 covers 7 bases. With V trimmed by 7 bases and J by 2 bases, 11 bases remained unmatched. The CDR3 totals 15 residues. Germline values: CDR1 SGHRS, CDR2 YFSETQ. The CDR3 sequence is CASAGASGVQETQYF. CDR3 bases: TGCGCCAGCGCGGGCGCTAGCGGAGTTCAAGAGACCCAGTACTTC.

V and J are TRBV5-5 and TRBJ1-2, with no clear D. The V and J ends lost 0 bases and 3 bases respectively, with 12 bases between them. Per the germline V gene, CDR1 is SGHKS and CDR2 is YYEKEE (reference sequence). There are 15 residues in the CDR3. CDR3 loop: CASSLEPRTYYGYTF. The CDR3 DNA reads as TGTGCCAGCAGCTTGGAACCCAGAACTTACTATGGCTACACCTTC.

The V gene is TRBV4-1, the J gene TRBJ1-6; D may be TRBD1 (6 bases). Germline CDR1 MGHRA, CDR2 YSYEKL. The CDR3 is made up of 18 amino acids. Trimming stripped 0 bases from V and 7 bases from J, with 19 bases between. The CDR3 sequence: CASSQEDPRAQGNSPLHF. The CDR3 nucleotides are TGCGCCAGCAGCCAAGAGGACCCCAGGGCGCAGGGGAATTCACCCCTCCACTTT.